One and the same sample provided the 13 T cell receptor beta chains below, sequenced in a study of control samples from healthy donors and cancer patients. Clones were read by immunoSEQ multiplex PCR, and TCRdb kept only the in-frame ones, dropping some. The sample holds 150,000 or so clones, 93% seen once. The sequencing sample was made of blood. The receptors stem from a man between 18 and 29 years old in good health.

The chain links TRBV27 to TRBJ1-1; D call uncertain. Germline assignment: CDR1 MNHEY and CDR2 SMNVEV (reference sequence). The length of the CDR3 is 13 residues. Trimming pared 5 bases from V and 1 base from J, leaving 8 bases between. CDR3 loop: CASSVRRNTEAFF. CDR3 nucleotide sequence: TGTGCCAGCAGTGTTCGAAGGAACACTGAAGCTTTCTTT.

V gene TRBV4-1 combines with J gene TRBJ1-2; tentatively, D is TRBD1 (6 bases). Germline CDR1 is MGHRA and CDR2 is YSYEKL. V was pared by 1 base and J by 5 bases, with 8 bases between. This CDR3 has 13 amino acids. CDR3 DNA: TGCGCCAGCAGCCAAGCGGACAGTTATGGCTACACCTTC. Translation gives CASSQADSYGYTF.

This clone was seen only a few times. V and J are TRBV19 and TRBJ1-5; no firm D call. Trimming took 6 bases from V and 0 from J, leaving 9 bases between them. The germline V gene has CDR1 LNHDA and CDR2 SQIVND (reference sequence). The CDR3 covers 14 residues. The CDR3: CASRGEISNQPQHF. The CDR3, as DNA: TGTGCCAGTAGGGGAGAGATTAGCAATCAGCCCCAGCATTTT. Full variable domain (missing parts from reference TRBV19 and TRBJ1-5): DGGITQSPKYLFRKEGQNVTLSCEQNLNHDAMYWYRQDPGQGLRLIYYSQIVNDFQKGDIAEGYSVSREKKESFPLTVTSAQKNPTAFYLCASRGEISNQPQHFGDGTRLSIL.

V and J are TRBV5-1 and TRBJ2-1; 8 bases agree with TRBD2. The CDR3 is 16 amino acids. V lost 0 bases and J lost 5; bases outside the gene matches: 7. Germline assignment: CDR1 SGHRS and CDR2 YFSETQ. CDR3 protein: CASSLGASGPHNEQFF. As DNA, the CDR3 is TGCGCCAGCAGCTTGGGTGCTAGCGGGCCCCACAATGAGCAGTTCTTC.

The chain recombines TRBV19 with TRBJ2-3; TRBD2 matches at 16 bases. This CDR3 is built from 18 residues. Per the germline V gene, CDR1 is LNHDA and CDR2 is SQIVND (reference sequence). After removal of 7 bases from V and 4 bases from J, the junction contained 11 bases not matched to a gene. CDR3 DNA: TGTGCCAGTACTGAAAATTTGGGACTAGCGGGAGGGTCAGATACGCAGTATTTT. Translated: CASTENLGLAGGSDTQYF.

The chain carries TRBV9 and TRBJ2-2; the D is unclear. The CDR3 is made up of 14 amino acids. V gave up 3 bases and J gave up 2 bases, with 8 bases separating them. Germline V gene sequence: CDR1 SGDLS, CDR2 YYNGEE. The CDR3 here is CASSGLDNTGELFF. The DNA for the CDR3 is TGTGCCAGCAGCGGACTGGACAACACCGGGGAGCTGTTTTTT.

The rearrangement links TRBV6-2 or TRBV6-3 to TRBJ2-3, with TRBD1 identical over 7 bases. Trimming took 2 bases from V and 3 from J; bases not matched to a gene: 14. CDR1 is MNHEY, CDR2 SVGEGT, per germline. The CDR3 covers 18 residues. This chain's CDR3 is CASSYNPRTGQATDTQYF. CDR3 nucleotide sequence: TGTGCCAGCAGTTACAACCCCAGGACCGGACAGGCGACAGATACGCAGTATTTT.

This chain links TRBV28 with TRBJ2-1, with unresolved D. Germline V gene lookup returns CDR1 MDHEN and CDR2 SYDVKM. This CDR3 is 14 amino acids long. V was cut by 1 base and J by 5 bases, with 9 bases left in between. The DNA for the CDR3 is TGTGCCAGCAGTTTATTACCCCAAAACAATGAGCAGTTCTTC. Translation gives CASSLLPQNNEQFF.

The rearrangement uses TRBV4-1 and TRBJ2-5; TRBD2 is a possible D gene (5 bases). The CDR3 contains 14 residues. In germline, CDR1 is MGHRA, CDR2 YSYEKL. V was shortened by 4 bases and J by 3 bases, with 12 bases between the two germline ends. The CDR3, as DNA: TGCGCCAGCAGCCCCATAACCGGGAAAGAGACCCAGTACTTC. Translation: CASSPITGKETQYF.

The chain joins TRBV3-1 (or the pseudogene TRBV3-2) to TRBJ1-1; D unresolved. V was trimmed by 3 bases and J by 1 base, leaving 9 bases between them. Germline V gene data show CDR1 as LGHDT and CDR2 as YNNKEL (reference sequence). The length of the CDR3 is 14 residues. The CDR3 sequence is CASSQRATNTEAFF. The CDR3 nucleotides are TGTGCCAGCAGCCAGCGGGCCACGAACACTGAAGCTTTCTTT.

This clone has only a few counts. This chain joins TRBV11-2 and TRBJ1-6; D gene unclear. Germline CDR1 SGHAT, CDR2 FQNNGV. The CDR3 contains 14 residues. V dropped 4 bases and J dropped 7 bases, with 11 bases sitting between them. The CDR3: CASSYRRLNSPLHF. Here the CDR3 DNA reads TGTGCCAGCAGCTACCGACGACTGAATTCACCCCTCCACTTT.

This clone was observed once. This chain uses TRBV5-4 with TRBJ1-1; 8 bases match TRBD1. The CDR3 covers 16 residues. Losses at the gene ends were 3 bases for V and 4 bases for J; bases not matched to a gene: 11. From germline, CDR1 is SGHNT and CDR2 YYREEE (reference sequence). CDR3 DNA: TGTGCCAGCAGCTCGGAGGTTCAGGGGGCGAGCACTGAAGCTTTCTTT. Translating gives CASSSEVQGASTEAFF.

This clone was detected once. The chain employs TRBV11-3 and TRBJ2-1, with D perhaps matching TRBD1 (5 bases). Per germline, CDR1 SGHNT and CDR2 YENEEA. V lost 5 bases, J lost 4 bases, and 12 bases lay in between. This CDR3 spans 14 amino acids. In nucleotides, the CDR3 is TGTGCCAGCAGCGTCAGACAGACTTACAATGAGCAGTTCTTC. Its protein is CASSVRQTYNEQFF.